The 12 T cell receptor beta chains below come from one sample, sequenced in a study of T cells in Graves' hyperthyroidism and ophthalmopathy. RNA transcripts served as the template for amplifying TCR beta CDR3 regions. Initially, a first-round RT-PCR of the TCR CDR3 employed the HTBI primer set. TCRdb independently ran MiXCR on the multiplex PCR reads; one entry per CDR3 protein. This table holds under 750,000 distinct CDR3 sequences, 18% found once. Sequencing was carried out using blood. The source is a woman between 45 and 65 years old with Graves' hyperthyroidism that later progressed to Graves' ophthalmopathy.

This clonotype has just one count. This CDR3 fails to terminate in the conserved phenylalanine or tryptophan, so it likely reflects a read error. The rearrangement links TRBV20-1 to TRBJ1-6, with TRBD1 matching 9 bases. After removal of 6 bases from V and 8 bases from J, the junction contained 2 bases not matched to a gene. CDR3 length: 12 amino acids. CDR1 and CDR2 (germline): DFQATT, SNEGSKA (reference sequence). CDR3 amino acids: CSARTGDSPLHL. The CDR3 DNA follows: TGCAGTGCCCGGACAGGGGATTCACCCCTCCACCTT.

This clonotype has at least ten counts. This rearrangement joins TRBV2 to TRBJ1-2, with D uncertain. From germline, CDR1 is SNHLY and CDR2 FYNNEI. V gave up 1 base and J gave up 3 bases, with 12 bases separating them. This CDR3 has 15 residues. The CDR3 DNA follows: TGTGCCAGCAGTGAAGTTGGGGAACTGGACTATGGCTACACCTTC. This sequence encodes CASSEVGELDYGYTF.

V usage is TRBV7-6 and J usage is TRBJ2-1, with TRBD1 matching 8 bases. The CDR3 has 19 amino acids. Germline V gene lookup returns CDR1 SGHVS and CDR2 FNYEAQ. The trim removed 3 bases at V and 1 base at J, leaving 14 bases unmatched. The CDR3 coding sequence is TGTGCCAGCAGCTTCCCCCCCGCAGACCGGGACAGGTCCTACAATGAGCAGTTCTTC. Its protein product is CASSFPPADRDRSYNEQFF.

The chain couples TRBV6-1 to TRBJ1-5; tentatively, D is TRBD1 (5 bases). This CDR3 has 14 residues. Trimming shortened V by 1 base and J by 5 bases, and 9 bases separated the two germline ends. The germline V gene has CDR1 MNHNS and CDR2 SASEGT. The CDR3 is CASSEGDRYQPQHF. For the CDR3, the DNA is TGTGCCAGCAGTGAAGGTGACAGATATCAGCCCCAGCATTTT.

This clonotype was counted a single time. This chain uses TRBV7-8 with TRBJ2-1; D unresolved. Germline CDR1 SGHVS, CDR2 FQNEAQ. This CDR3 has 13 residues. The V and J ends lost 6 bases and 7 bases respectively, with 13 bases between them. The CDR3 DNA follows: TGTGCCAGCAGTCATGGGCTAGGTAATGAGCAGTTCTTC. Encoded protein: CASSHGLGNEQFF.

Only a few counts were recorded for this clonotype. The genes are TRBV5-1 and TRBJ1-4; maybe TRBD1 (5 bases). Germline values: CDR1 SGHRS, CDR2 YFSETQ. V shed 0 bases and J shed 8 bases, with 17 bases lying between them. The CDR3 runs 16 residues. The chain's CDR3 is CASSLGDSGGREKLFF. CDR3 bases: TGCGCCAGCAGCTTGGGGGACTCTGGGGGTAGAGAAAAACTGTTTTTT.

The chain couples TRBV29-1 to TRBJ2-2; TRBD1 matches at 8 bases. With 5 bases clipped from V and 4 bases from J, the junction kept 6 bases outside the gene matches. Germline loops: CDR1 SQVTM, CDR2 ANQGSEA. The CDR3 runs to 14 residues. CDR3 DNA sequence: TGCAGCGTTTGGACAGGGCAGAGCACCGGGGAGCTGTTTTTT. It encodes CSVWTGQSTGELFF.

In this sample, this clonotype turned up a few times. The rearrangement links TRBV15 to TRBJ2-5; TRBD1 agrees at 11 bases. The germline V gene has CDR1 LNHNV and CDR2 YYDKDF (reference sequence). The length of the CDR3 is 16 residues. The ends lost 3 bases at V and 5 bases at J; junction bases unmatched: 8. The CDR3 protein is CATSSYRTGGGETQYF. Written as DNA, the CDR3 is TGTGCCACCAGCAGTTATCGGACAGGGGGCGGTGAGACCCAGTACTTC.

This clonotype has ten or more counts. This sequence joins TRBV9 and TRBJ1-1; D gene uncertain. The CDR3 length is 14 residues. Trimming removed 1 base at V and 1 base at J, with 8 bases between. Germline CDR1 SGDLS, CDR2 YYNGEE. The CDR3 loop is CASSVTPANTEAFF. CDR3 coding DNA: TGTGCCAGCAGCGTAACCCCGGCGAACACTGAAGCTTTCTTT.

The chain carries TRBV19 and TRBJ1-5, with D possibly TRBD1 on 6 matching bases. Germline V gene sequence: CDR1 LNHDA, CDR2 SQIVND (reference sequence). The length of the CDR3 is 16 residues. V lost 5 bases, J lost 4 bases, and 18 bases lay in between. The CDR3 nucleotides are TGTGCCAGTAGTGTCCGTCTGGGGGCCGAAAATCAGCCCCAGCATTTT. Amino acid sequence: CASSVRLGAENQPQHF.

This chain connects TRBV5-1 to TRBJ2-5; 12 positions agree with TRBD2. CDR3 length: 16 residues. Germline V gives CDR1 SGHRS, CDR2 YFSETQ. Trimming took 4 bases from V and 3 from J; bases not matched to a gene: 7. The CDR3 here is CASSPTSGGPEETQYF. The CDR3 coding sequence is TGCGCCAGCAGCCCCACTAGCGGGGGGCCGGAAGAGACCCAGTACTTC.

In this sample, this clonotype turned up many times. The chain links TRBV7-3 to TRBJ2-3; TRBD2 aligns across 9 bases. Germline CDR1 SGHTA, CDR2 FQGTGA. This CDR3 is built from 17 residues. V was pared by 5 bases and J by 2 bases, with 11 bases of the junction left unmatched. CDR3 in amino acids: CASSPQTSGLATDTQYF. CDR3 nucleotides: TGTGCCAGCAGCCCCCAGACTAGCGGACTTGCCACAGATACGCAGTATTTT. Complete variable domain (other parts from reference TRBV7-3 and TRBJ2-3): GAGVSQTPSNKVTEKGKYVELRCDPISGHTALYWYRQSLGQGPEFLIYFQGTGAADDSGLPNDRFFAVRPEGSVSTLKIQRTERGDSAVYLCASSPQTSGLATDTQYFGPGTRLTVL.